This T cell receptor beta chain is from a study of CD8 T cells in Susac syndrome. Negative isolation yielded CD8+ and CD4+ T cells; FACS enriched TEMRA cells. When the RNA was reverse transcribed, random hexamers were used with an input of about 0.45 to 1 ug. MiXCR was run by TCRdb on the immunoSEQ multiplex PCR reads, yielding one entry per CDR3 protein. This sample has 150,000 or so distinct CDR3 sequences, with over 90% found just once. The sequenced sample consisted of CD4+ T cells from PBMCs. The sequence was obtained from a human donor with Susac syndrome.

For the CDR3, the DNA is TGCAGTGCCTATGGAGGGGGCAGTGGCTACACCTTC. It translates to CSAYGGGSGYTF. J is TRBJ1-2 and V is TRBV20-1, with 7 bases matching TRBD1. Germline CDR1 and CDR2: DFQATT and SNEGSKA (reference sequence). CDR3 length: 12 amino acids. The J segment lost 7 bases and the V segment lost 6 bases, leaving 8 bases of the junction unmatched.